The present TCR beta chain was sequenced within a study of blood T cell repertoires in COVID-19. Each participant's cohort was designated according to participant-reported clinical history. Trimming cost V 5 bases and J 6 bases, with 13 bases left between them. Germline-derived CDR1 and CDR2 are SGHTA and FQGTGA. This CDR3 is built from 13 residues. The method was immunoSEQ multiplex PCR; TCRdb's version includes in-frame clones alone and lacks a portion of them. The table includes some 300,000 clones, 89% detected once. The receptor was isolated from a young woman who had recovered from COVID-19. Material for sequencing was PBMCs or T cells enriched from blood (not recorded which). The chain combines TRBV7-3 with TRBJ1-2; tentative D call: TRBD1 (6 bases). The CDR3 region is CASSTQQGHGYTF. In nucleotides, the CDR3 is TGTGCCAGCAGCACTCAACAGGGACATGGCTACACCTTC.